These T cell receptor beta chains were read from a single sample in a study of CD8 T cells in ankylosing spondylitis. TCRdb analysed the 5' RACE reads with MiXCR anew, one entry per CDR3 protein. The repertoire holds approximately 240,000 distinct CDR3 sequences, 8% to 11% seen once, with less than 3% in the top ten. Sample: blood, either unsorted or a sorted T cell fraction (not recorded which). These receptors all come from a male donor with ankylosing spondylitis or in good health (not recorded which). Each CDR3 is given with its conserved first and last residue. D genes are given only for firm matches. Size values are once, few and many counts, or a class for expanded clones, and some rows have none.

CDR3aa: CASSKGQGGGTEAFF
CDR3nt: TGTGCCAGCAGCAAGGGACAGGGCGGAGGCACTGAAGCTTTCTTT
j_gene: TRBJ1-1
len: 15
v_gene: TRBV7-9
abundance: -
d_gene: TRBD1

CDR3aa: CSAQGRVGAETQYF
CDR3nt: TGCAGTGCCCAGGGCAGGGTAGGGGCAGAGACCCAGTACTTC
j_gene: TRBJ2-5
len: 14
v_gene: TRBV20-1
abundance: many
d_gene: -

CDR3aa: CASIGPTDTQYF
CDR3nt: TGCGCCAGCATTGGACCTACAGATACGCAGTATTTT
j_gene: TRBJ2-3
len: 12
v_gene: TRBV5-1
abundance: many
d_gene: -

CDR3aa: CASSITGIPEAFF
CDR3nt: TGTGCCAGCAGTATCACAGGGATTCCTGAAGCTTTCTTT
j_gene: TRBJ1-1
len: 13
v_gene: TRBV12-3/TRBV12-4
abundance: many
d_gene: -

CDR3aa: CSARDYLSAGLTQETQYF
CDR3nt: TGCAGTGCTAGAGACTACCTTTCCGCGGGACTCACACAGGAGACCCAGTACTTC
j_gene: TRBJ2-5
len: 18
v_gene: TRBV20-1
abundance: many
d_gene: -

CDR3aa: CASSLTRRGNTIYF
CDR3nt: TGTGCCAGCAGCCTTACCAGGCGAGGAAACACCATATATTTT
j_gene: TRBJ1-3
len: 14
v_gene: TRBV7-2
abundance: -
d_gene: -

CDR3aa: CAISEEAGGSSYNEQFF
CDR3nt: TGTGCCATCAGTGAGGAAGCGGGGGGGAGCTCCTACAATGAGCAGTTCTTC
j_gene: TRBJ2-1
len: 17
v_gene: TRBV10-3
abundance: -
d_gene: TRBD2

CDR3aa: CASGGSPGNEQFF
CDR3nt: TGCGCCAGCGGGGGGTCTCCAGGGAATGAGCAGTTCTTC
j_gene: TRBJ2-1
len: 13
v_gene: TRBV5-1
abundance: many
d_gene: -

CDR3aa: CASSLVTLTDTQYF
CDR3nt: TGCGCCAGCAGCTTGGTTACCTTGACGGATACGCAGTATTTT
j_gene: TRBJ2-3
len: 14
v_gene: TRBV5-1
abundance: many
d_gene: -

CDR3aa: CASSRRTENYGYTF
CDR3nt: TGTGCCAGCAGCCGAAGGACAGAAAACTATGGCTACACCTTC
j_gene: TRBJ1-2
len: 14
v_gene: TRBV6-1
abundance: -
d_gene: -

CDR3aa: CAISEDGWTNALLSTDTQYF
CDR3nt: TGTGCCATCAGTGAAGATGGTTGGACAAATGCTCTCCTTAGTACAGATACGCAGTATTTT
j_gene: TRBJ2-3
len: 20
v_gene: TRBV10-3
abundance: -
d_gene: -

CDR3aa: CASKWGVALTDTQYF
CDR3nt: TGCGCCAGCAAGTGGGGGGTAGCGTTAACAGATACGCAGTATTTT
j_gene: TRBJ2-3
len: 15
v_gene: TRBV10-2
abundance: few
d_gene: -

CDR3aa: CASSQGGGGQETQYF
CDR3nt: TGTGCCAGCAGCCAAGGGGGAGGGGGGCAAGAGACCCAGTACTTC
j_gene: TRBJ2-5
len: 15
v_gene: TRBV3-1
abundance: -
d_gene: -

CDR3aa: CASSLSGVRLTDTQYF
CDR3nt: TGCGCCAGCAGCCTCAGCGGGGTCCGCCTCACAGATACGCAGTATTTT
j_gene: TRBJ2-3
len: 16
v_gene: TRBV5-1
abundance: many
d_gene: TRBD2

CDR3aa: CSVERRQGAMNTEAFF
CDR3nt: TGCAGCGTTGAACGTCGACAGGGAGCGATGAACACTGAAGCTTTCTTT
j_gene: TRBJ1-1
len: 16
v_gene: TRBV29-1
abundance: many
d_gene: TRBD1

CDR3aa: CASSNAANFSYEQYF
CDR3nt: TGTGCCAGCTCAAACGCGGCTAATTTCTCCTACGAGCAGTACTTC
j_gene: TRBJ2-7
len: 15
v_gene: TRBV18
abundance: many
d_gene: -

CDR3aa: CSATLDYEKLFF
CDR3nt: TGCAGTGCTACTTTGGATTATGAAAAACTGTTTTTT
j_gene: TRBJ1-4
len: 12
v_gene: TRBV20-1
abundance: many
d_gene: -

CDR3aa: CSARDAPDSHGYTF
CDR3nt: TGCAGTGCTAGAGATGCCCCGGACAGCCATGGCTACACCTTC
j_gene: TRBJ1-2
len: 14
v_gene: TRBV20-1
abundance: -
d_gene: -

CDR3aa: CASSQTETTDTQYF
CDR3nt: TGTGCCAGCAGCCAAACGGAGACCACAGATACGCAGTATTTT
j_gene: TRBJ2-3
len: 14
v_gene: TRBV3-1
abundance: many
d_gene: -

CDR3aa: CSARDSSQGQHTEAFF
CDR3nt: TGCAGTGCTAGAGATTCATCCCAGGGGCAGCACACTGAAGCTTTCTTT
j_gene: TRBJ1-1
len: 16
v_gene: TRBV20-1
abundance: many
d_gene: -

CDR3aa: CASSLQGGTGELFF
CDR3nt: TGTGCCAGCAGCCTACAGGGAGGAACCGGGGAGCTGTTTTTT
j_gene: TRBJ2-2
len: 14
v_gene: TRBV3-1
abundance: few
d_gene: -

CDR3aa: CASSQGRLAGDLAKNIQYF
CDR3nt: TGCGCCAGCAGCCAAGGGCGGCTAGCGGGGGACCTAGCCAAAAACATTCAGTACTTC
j_gene: TRBJ2-4
len: 19
v_gene: TRBV4-1
abundance: -
d_gene: TRBD2

CDR3aa: CASSFPGGAKNIQYF
CDR3nt: TGTGCCAGTAGTTTCCCCGGAGGAGCCAAAAACATTCAGTACTTC
j_gene: TRBJ2-4
len: 15
v_gene: TRBV19
abundance: few
d_gene: -

CDR3aa: CASSSATQRDTEAFF
CDR3nt: TGTGCCAGCAGTTCCGCCACTCAAAGGGACACTGAAGCTTTCTTT
j_gene: TRBJ1-1
len: 15
v_gene: TRBV27
abundance: many
d_gene: -

CDR3aa: CASSPPTGAGDNEQFF
CDR3nt: TGTGCCAGCAGCCCCCCGACGGGTGCAGGCGACAATGAGCAGTTCTTC
j_gene: TRBJ2-1
len: 16
v_gene: TRBV11-3
abundance: many
d_gene: -

CDR3aa: CASSYSGASMNTEAFF
CDR3nt: TGTGCCAGCAGTTACTCAGGGGCCTCTATGAACACTGAAGCTTTCTTT
j_gene: TRBJ1-1
len: 16
v_gene: TRBV6-5
abundance: many
d_gene: -

CDR3aa: CASSYGGGEPDTQYF
CDR3nt: TGTGCCAGCAGTTACGGCGGGGGGGAACCAGATACGCAGTATTTT
j_gene: TRBJ2-3
len: 15
v_gene: TRBV6-6
abundance: -
d_gene: TRBD2

CDR3aa: CASSLLYGAHNEQFF
CDR3nt: TGTGCCAGCAGCTTGCTATACGGGGCTCACAATGAGCAGTTCTTC
j_gene: TRBJ2-1
len: 15
v_gene: TRBV7-8
abundance: many
d_gene: -

CDR3aa: CATSSGRNEQFF
CDR3nt: TGTGCCACCAGCTCTGGGCGGAATGAGCAGTTCTTC
j_gene: TRBJ2-1
len: 12
v_gene: TRBV15
abundance: few
d_gene: -

CDR3aa: CASSPQGPDGYTF
CDR3nt: TGTGCCAGCAGCCCCCAGGGGCCCGATGGCTACACCTTC
j_gene: TRBJ1-2
len: 13
v_gene: TRBV5-5
abundance: many
d_gene: -

CDR3aa: CASSLHQNTEAFF
CDR3nt: TGTGCCAGCAGTTTACACCAGAACACTGAAGCTTTCTTT
j_gene: TRBJ1-1
len: 13
v_gene: TRBV12-3/TRBV12-4
abundance: many
d_gene: -

CDR3aa: CASRRDMGSYEQYF
CDR3nt: TGTGCCAGCAGAAGGGATATGGGATCCTACGAGCAGTACTTC
j_gene: TRBJ2-7
len: 14
v_gene: TRBV3-1
abundance: many
d_gene: -